One T cell receptor (beta chain) is described in this entry. The same CDR3 arises from other DNA sequences in this sample as well. The data were taken from a study of naive CD8 T cells in extremely preterm neonates. Method: immunoSEQ multiplex PCR; TCRdb's copy keeps in-frame clones and lacks some. The table shows around 6,000 clones, with approximately 97% occurring only once. Healthy nonsmoking adults and healthy children aged 16-56 months donated peripheral blood. Sequencing was carried out using naive CD8+ T cells from blood. The receptor was isolated from a human donor in good health.

Here the CDR3 reads CASRSGRGSYNSPLHF. The CDR3 bases are TGTGCCAGCAGGTCAGGGCGGGGGTCCTATAATTCACCCCTCCACTTT. The chain is built from TRBV28 and TRBJ1-6; maybe TRBD1 (5 bases). The germline V gene encodes CDR1 MDHEN and CDR2 SYDVKM. The CDR3 spans 16 residues. Trimming took 6 bases from V and 1 from J, leaving 13 bases between them.